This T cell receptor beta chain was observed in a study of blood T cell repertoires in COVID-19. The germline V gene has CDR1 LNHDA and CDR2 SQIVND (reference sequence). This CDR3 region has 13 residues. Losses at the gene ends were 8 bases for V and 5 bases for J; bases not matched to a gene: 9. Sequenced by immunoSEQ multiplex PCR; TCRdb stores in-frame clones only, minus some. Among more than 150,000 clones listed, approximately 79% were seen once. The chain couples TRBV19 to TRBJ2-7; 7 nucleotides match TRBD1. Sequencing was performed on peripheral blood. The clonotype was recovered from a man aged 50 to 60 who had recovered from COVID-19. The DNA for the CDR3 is TGTGCCAGTGCAGCGCAGGGGGTGGACGAGCAGTACTTC. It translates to CASAAQGVDEQYF.